This is a list of T cell receptor beta chains from one sample in a study of T cell changes during pregnancy in multiple sclerosis. Profiling relied on immunoSEQ multiplex PCR, and the TCRdb table lists in-frame clones only, not all of them. Among some 50,000 clones listed, about 91% were seen once. Sample: peripheral blood, taken after pregnancy. Receptors were obtained from a female donor with multiple sclerosis, enrolled in a pregnancy study. The CDR3 runs from the conserved cysteine through the conserved F or W. D genes are given only for firm matches. Part of the rows lack a size; the others show once, few, many or a class for expanded clones.

clone_size	v_call	j_call	d_call	cdr3_aa	cdr3_nt
-	TRBV30	TRBJ1-4	-	CACSGASNEKLFF	TGTGCCTGTTCAGGGGCATCTAATGAAAAACTGTTTTTT
-	TRBV19	TRBJ1-3	-	CASSIGRRSLGNTIYF	TGTGCCAGTAGTATAGGACGTCGGAGCTTGGGAAACACCATATATTTT
-	TRBV6-1	TRBJ1-3	-	CASSVQGTDTIYF	TGTGCCAGCAGTGTACAGGGTACGGACACCATATATTTT
-	TRBV15	TRBJ2-1	-	CATSRRRLNSYNEQFF	TGTGCCACCAGCAGGAGGAGGCTAAACTCCTACAATGAGCAGTTCTTC
-	TRBV2	TRBJ1-6	TRBD1	CASSKGQGDSPLHF	TGTGCCAGCAGTAAGGGACAGGGAGATTCACCCCTCCACTTT
-	TRBV9	TRBJ1-2	TRBD1	CASSEGTGPTNYGYTF	TGTGCCAGCAGCGAAGGGACAGGGCCAACTAACTATGGCTACACCTTC
-	TRBV4-3	TRBJ2-7	-	CASSPTTGSYEQYF	TGCGCCAGCAGCCCGACAACAGGCTCCTACGAGCAGTACTTC
-	TRBV19	TRBJ2-7	TRBD1	CASSDWDRTYEQYF	TGTGCCAGTAGTGACTGGGACAGAACCTACGAGCAGTACTTC
-	TRBV4-1	TRBJ1-1	TRBD1	CASSQGQGRPEAFF	TGCGCCAGCAGCCAAGGACAGGGGCGGCCTGAAGCTTTCTTT
few	TRBV6-6	TRBJ1-1	-	CASTRTANTEAFF	TGTGCCAGCACCAGGACAGCGAACACTGAAGCTTTCTTT
-	TRBV7-3	TRBJ2-2	TRBD1	CASSPYRGQVSPGELFF	TGTGCCAGCAGCCCGTACCGTGGACAGGTTTCCCCCGGGGAGCTGTTTTTT
once	TRBV27	TRBJ1-2	TRBD1	CASSRDRGNKGYTF	TGTGCCAGCAGTCGGGACAGGGGGAATAAGGGCTACACCTTC
-	TRBV9	TRBJ1-3	-	CASSVVGSSGNTIYF	TGTGCCAGCAGCGTAGTAGGGAGCTCTGGAAACACCATATATTTT
-	TRBV11-2	TRBJ2-2	TRBD2	CASSLLAGAHTGELFF	TGTGCCAGCAGCTTACTAGCGGGGGCACACACCGGGGAGCTGTTTTTT
-	TRBV4-3	TRBJ1-6	-	CASSQDPGGDSPLHF	TGCGCCAGCAGCCAAGATCCGGGGGGAGATTCACCCCTCCACTTT
-	TRBV9	TRBJ2-7	TRBD2	CASSGTSGTSGQYF	TGTGCCAGCAGCGGGACTAGCGGGACCTCGGGGCAGTACTTC
-	TRBV11-3	TRBJ2-5	-	CASSPGGDQETQYF	TGTGCCAGCAGCCCCGGAGGGGACCAAGAGACCCAGTACTTC
-	TRBV7-2	TRBJ2-3	-	CASSPGSSRAQYF	TGTGCCAGCAGCCCCGGTTCGAGCCGGGCGCAGTATTTT
-	TRBV6-1	TRBJ2-1	-	CASSEIGHGGPFF	TGTGCCAGCAGTGAAATCGGACACGGGGGGCCGTTCTTC
-	TRBV30	TRBJ1-2	-	CAWSPSPPNYGYTF	TGTGCCTGGAGCCCCTCCCCCCCTAACTATGGCTACACCTTC
-	TRBV11-3	TRBJ2-1	TRBD1	CASSSLNRGDEQFF	TGTGCCAGCAGCTCGTTGAACAGGGGGGATGAGCAGTTCTTC
-	TRBV27	TRBJ1-6	-	CASSSFGWDKNSPLHF	TGTGCCAGCAGTTCCTTTGGGTGGGACAAAAATTCACCCCTCCACTTT
-	TRBV10-3	TRBJ1-2	TRBD1	CAITEWDRGPIYGYTF	TGTGCCATCACCGAATGGGACAGGGGACCGATCTATGGCTACACCTTC
-	TRBV5-1	TRBJ2-5	TRBD1	CASSPGTGETQYF	TGCGCCAGCAGCCCAGGGACAGGAGAGACCCAGTACTTC
-	TRBV27	TRBJ1-2	TRBD1	CASSRTTGVFYGYTF	TGTGCCAGCAGTCGTACCACAGGGGTGTTTTATGGCTACACCTTC
once	TRBV4-1	TRBJ1-1	-	CASSQGGEGTEAFF	TGCGCCAGCAGCCAGGGGGGGGAAGGCACTGAAGCTTTCTTT
-	TRBV6-1	TRBJ2-7	TRBD2	CASSRGLAGGDEQYF	TGTGCCAGCAGTCGTGGACTAGCGGGGGGGGACGAGCAGTACTTC
-	TRBV5-6	TRBJ1-6	-	CASSLIFTGNSPLHF	TGTGCCAGCAGCTTGATCTTCACAGGGAATTCACCCCTCCACTTT
-	TRBV18	TRBJ2-7	-	CASSPGQTYEQYF	TGTGCCAGCTCACCGGGGCAGACCTACGAGCAGTACTTC
-	TRBV21-1	TRBJ2-7	-	CASSRWTGAGLTYEQYF	TGTGCCAGCAGCAGGTGGACAGGGGCCGGGCTAACCTACGAGCAGTACTTC
few	TRBV30	TRBJ1-5	TRBD1	CAWSVAPGGQSNQPQHF	TGTGCCTGGAGTGTGGCACCTGGGGGACAGAGCAATCAGCCCCAGCATTTT
-	TRBV9	TRBJ2-1	TRBD2	CASSGSSGGSEQFF	TGTGCCAGCAGCGGATCTAGCGGGGGAAGTGAGCAGTTCTTC
-	TRBV29-1	TRBJ2-5	TRBD1	CSVELGDRPKSQYF	TGCAGCGTTGAACTTGGGGACAGACCCAAGTCCCAGTACTTC
-	TRBV5-1	TRBJ1-1	-	CASSPERVLVTEAFF	TGCGCCAGCAGCCCGGAGCGGGTGCTAGTCACTGAAGCTTTCTTT
-	TRBV7-3	TRBJ1-1	-	CASSSGGATEAFF	TGTGCCAGCAGCTCGGGCGGGGCCACTGAAGCTTTCTTT
-	TRBV29-1	TRBJ2-3	-	CSVAFPGVLTDTQYF	TGCAGCGTTGCCTTCCCAGGGGTGCTCACAGATACGCAGTATTTT
once	TRBV5-1	TRBJ2-3	-	CASSLEAEKISDTQYF	TGCGCCAGCAGCTTAGAAGCTGAGAAAATATCAGATACGCAGTATTTT
-	TRBV12-5	TRBJ1-3	-	CASARTGSGNTIYF	TGTGCTAGTGCCCGCACAGGCTCTGGAAACACCATATATTTT
-	TRBV27	TRBJ2-7	-	CASSPGSWSSHEQYF	TGTGCCAGCAGCCCAGGCTCCTGGTCCTCACATGAGCAGTACTTC
-	TRBV10-3	TRBJ1-2	TRBD1	CAIRKGQINYGYTF	TGTGCCATCAGGAAGGGACAGATCAACTATGGCTACACCTTC
-	TRBV19	TRBJ1-2	-	CASNPTENYGYTF	TGTGCCAGTAACCCGACAGAGAACTATGGCTACACCTTC
-	TRBV7-9	TRBJ1-1	-	CASSLSGESFF	TGTGCCAGCAGCTTATCGGGGGAGTCTTTCTTT
-	TRBV7-9	TRBJ2-2	-	CASSDEDFSGGELFF	TGTGCCAGCAGCGATGAGGACTTCTCGGGAGGGGAGCTGTTTTTT
-	TRBV9	TRBJ2-3	-	CASKQAGGTDTQYF	TGTGCCAGCAAACAGGCAGGCGGAACAGATACGCAGTATTTT
-	TRBV19	TRBJ1-1	TRBD1	CASAAGTAKAFF	TGTGCCAGTGCTGCGGGGACAGCTAAAGCTTTCTTT
-	TRBV19	TRBJ1-1	-	CASSRREWDTEAFF	TGTGCCAGTAGTCGGCGGGAGTGGGACACTGAAGCTTTCTTT
-	TRBV14	TRBJ2-2	TRBD1	CASSEQGAIGELFF	TGTGCCAGCAGCGAACAGGGGGCAATCGGGGAGCTGTTTTTT
-	TRBV16	TRBJ1-2	-	CASGENYNYGYTF	TGTGCCAGCGGGGAGAACTACAACTATGGCTACACCTTC
-	TRBV7-8	TRBJ2-1	TRBD2	CASSSTRRGGLNEQFF	TGTGCCAGCAGCTCTACCCGCCGGGGGGGCCTGAATGAGCAGTTCTTC
-	TRBV11-1	TRBJ1-2	-	CASSLALGGNYGYTF	TGTGCCAGCAGCTTAGCATTGGGAGGAAACTATGGCTACACCTTC
-	TRBV5-1	TRBJ1-6	TRBD1	CASSLGQGQNSPLHF	TGCGCCAGCAGCTTGGGACAGGGTCAGAATTCACCCCTCCACTTT
-	TRBV7-8	TRBJ2-7	TRBD1	CASSVTGQGFYEQYF	TGTGCCAGCAGCGTGACGGGACAGGGGTTCTACGAGCAGTACTTC
few	TRBV20-1	TRBJ1-1	-	CSARYKIEAFF	TGCAGTGCTAGGTACAAGATTGAAGCTTTCTTT
-	TRBV7-9	TRBJ1-2	-	CASSLDPTGKVGYTF	TGTGCCAGCAGCTTAGACCCTACAGGGAAGGTCGGCTACACCTTC